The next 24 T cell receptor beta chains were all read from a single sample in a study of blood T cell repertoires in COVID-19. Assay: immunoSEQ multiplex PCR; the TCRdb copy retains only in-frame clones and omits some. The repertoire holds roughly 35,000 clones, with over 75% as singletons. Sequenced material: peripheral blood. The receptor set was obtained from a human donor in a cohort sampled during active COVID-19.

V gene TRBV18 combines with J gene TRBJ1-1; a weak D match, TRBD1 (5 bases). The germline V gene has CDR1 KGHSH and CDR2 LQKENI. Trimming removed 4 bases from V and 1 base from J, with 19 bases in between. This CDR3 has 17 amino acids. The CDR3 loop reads CASSRGDLRLRNTEAFF. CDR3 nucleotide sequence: TGTGCCAGCTCACGGGGGGATCTAAGGCTCAGGAACACTGAAGCTTTCTTT.

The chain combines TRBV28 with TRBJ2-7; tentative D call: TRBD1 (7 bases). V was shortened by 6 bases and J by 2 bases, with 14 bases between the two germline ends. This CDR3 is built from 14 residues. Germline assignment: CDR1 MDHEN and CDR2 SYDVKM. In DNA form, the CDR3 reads TGTGCCAGCAGCTACCAGGGGGGAACCTACGAGCAGTACTTC. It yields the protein CASSYQGGTYEQYF.

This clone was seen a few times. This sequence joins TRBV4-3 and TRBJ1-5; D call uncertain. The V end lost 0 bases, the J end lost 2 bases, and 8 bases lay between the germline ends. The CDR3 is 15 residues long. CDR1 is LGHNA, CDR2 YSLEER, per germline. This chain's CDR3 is CASSQEDRGNQPQHF. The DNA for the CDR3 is TGCGCCAGCAGCCAAGAAGACCGGGGCAATCAGCCCCAGCATTTT.

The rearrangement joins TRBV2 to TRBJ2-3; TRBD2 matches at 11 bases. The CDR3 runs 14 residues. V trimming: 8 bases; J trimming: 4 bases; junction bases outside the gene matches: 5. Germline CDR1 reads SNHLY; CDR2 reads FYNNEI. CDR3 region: CASFSGGAPDTQYF. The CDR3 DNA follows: TGTGCCAGCTTTAGCGGGGGGGCACCAGATACGCAGTATTTT.

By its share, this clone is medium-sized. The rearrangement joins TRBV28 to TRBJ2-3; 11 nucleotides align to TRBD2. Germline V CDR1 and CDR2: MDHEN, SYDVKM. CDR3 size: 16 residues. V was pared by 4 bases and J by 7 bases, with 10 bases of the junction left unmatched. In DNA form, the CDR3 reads TGTGCCAGCAGTTCCAGGATAGCGGGGGGGCTATATACGCAGTATTTT. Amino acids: CASSSRIAGGLYTQYF.

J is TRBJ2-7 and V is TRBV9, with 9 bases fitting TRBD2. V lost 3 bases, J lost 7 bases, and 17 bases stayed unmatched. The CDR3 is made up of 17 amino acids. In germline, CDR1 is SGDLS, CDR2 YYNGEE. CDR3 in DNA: TGTGCCAGCAGCGCTCTCGAGCGGGGGGCGACACGGGGGGAGCAGTACTTC. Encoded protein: CASSALERGATRGEQYF.

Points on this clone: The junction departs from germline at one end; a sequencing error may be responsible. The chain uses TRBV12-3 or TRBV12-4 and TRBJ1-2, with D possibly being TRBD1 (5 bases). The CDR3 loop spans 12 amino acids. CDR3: CASSSGYYGYTF. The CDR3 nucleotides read TGTGCCAGCAGTTCAGGGTACTACGGCTACACCTTC.

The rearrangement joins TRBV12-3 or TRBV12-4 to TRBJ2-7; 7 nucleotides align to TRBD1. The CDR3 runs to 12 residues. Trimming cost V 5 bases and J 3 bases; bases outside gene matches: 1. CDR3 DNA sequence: TGTGCCAGCAGTCGGACAGGCTACGAGCAGTACTTC. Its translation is CASSRTGYEQYF.

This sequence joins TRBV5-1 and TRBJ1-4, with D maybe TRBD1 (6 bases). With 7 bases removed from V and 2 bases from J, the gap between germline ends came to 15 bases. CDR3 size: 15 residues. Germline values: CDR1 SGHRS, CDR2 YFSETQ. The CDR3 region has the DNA TGCGCCAGCGGAGCCACAGGGCGCACTAATGAAAAACTGTTTTTT. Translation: CASGATGRTNEKLFF.

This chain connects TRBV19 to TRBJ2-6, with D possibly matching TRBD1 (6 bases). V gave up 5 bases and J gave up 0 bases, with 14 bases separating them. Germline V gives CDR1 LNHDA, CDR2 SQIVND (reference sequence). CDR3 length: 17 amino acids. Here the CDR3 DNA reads TGTGCCAGTAGTGACCGGGACACTCGCTCTGGGGCCAACGTCCTGACTTTC. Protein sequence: CASSDRDTRSGANVLTF.

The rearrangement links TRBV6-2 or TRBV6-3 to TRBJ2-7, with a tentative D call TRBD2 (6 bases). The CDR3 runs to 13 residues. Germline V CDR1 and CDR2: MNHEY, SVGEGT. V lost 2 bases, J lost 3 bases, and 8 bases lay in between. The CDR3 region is CASSYVGGYEQYF. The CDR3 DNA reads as TGTGCCAGCAGTTACGTCGGGGGCTACGAGCAGTACTTC.

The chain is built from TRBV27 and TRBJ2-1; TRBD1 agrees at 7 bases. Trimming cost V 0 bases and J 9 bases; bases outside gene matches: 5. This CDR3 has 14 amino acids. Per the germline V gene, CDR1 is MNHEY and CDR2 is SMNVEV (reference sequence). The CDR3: CASSLSTGWREQFF. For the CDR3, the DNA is TGTGCCAGCAGTTTATCGACAGGGTGGCGTGAGCAGTTCTTC.

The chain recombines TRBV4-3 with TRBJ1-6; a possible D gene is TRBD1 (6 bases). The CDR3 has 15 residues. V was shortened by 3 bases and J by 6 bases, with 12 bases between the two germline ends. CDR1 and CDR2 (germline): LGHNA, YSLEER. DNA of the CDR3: TGCGCCAGCAGCCACACGACAGGATCTAATTCACCCCTCCACTTT. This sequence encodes CASSHTTGSNSPLHF.

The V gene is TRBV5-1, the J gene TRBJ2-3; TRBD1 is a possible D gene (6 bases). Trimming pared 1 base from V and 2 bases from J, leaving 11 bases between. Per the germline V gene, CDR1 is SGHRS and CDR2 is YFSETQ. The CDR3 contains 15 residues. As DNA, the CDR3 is TGCGCCAGCAGCTTGTTCGGACAGCTCACAGATACGCAGTATTTT. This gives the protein CASSLFGQLTDTQYF. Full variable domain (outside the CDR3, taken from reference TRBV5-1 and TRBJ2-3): KAGVTQTPRYLIKTRGQQVTLSCSPISGHRSVSWYQQTPGQGLQFLFEYFSETQRNKGNFPGRFSGRQFSNSRSEMNVSTLELGDSALYLCASSLFGQLTDTQYFGPGTRLTVL.

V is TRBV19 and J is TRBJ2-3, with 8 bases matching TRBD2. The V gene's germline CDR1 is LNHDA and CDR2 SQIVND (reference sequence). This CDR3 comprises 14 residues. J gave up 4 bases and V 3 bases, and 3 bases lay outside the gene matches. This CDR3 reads CASSIGGGSDTQYF. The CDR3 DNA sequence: TGTGCCAGTAGTATCGGGGGGGGATCAGATACGCAGTATTTT.

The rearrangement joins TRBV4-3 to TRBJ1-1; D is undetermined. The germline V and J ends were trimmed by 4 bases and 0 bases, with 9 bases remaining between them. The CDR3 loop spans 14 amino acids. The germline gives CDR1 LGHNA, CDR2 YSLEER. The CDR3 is CASSRRELNTEAFF. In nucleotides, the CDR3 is TGCGCCAGCAGCCGGAGGGAACTGAACACTGAAGCTTTCTTT.

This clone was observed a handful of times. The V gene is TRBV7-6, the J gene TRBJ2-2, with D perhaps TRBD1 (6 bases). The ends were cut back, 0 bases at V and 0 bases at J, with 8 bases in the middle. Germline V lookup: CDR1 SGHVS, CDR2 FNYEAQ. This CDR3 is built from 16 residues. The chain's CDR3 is CASSLAAGANTGELFF. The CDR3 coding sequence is TGTGCCAGCAGCTTAGCGGCAGGGGCGAACACCGGGGAGCTGTTTTTT. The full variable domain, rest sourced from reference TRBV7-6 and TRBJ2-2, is GAGVSQSPRYKVTKRGQDVALRCDPISGHVSLYWYRQALGQGPEFLTYFNYEAQQDKSGLPNDRFSAERPEGSISTLTIQRTEQRDSAMYRCASSLAAGANTGELFFGEGSRLTVL.

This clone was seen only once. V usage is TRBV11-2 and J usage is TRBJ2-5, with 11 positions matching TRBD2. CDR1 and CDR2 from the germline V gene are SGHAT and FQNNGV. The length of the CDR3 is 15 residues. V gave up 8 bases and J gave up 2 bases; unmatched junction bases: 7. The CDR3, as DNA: TGTGCCAGCTTACCGACTAGCGGGGTGCAAGAGACCCAGTACTTC. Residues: CASLPTSGVQETQYF.

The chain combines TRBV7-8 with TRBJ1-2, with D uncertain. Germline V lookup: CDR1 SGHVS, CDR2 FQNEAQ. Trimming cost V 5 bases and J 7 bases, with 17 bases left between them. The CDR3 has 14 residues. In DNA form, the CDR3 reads TGTGCCAGCAGCCCATACCTTTTGGGCAGTGGCTACACCTTC. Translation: CASSPYLLGSGYTF. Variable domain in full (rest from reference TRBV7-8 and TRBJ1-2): GAGVSQSPRYKVAKRGQDVALRCDPISGHVSLFWYQQALGQGPEFLTYFQNEAQLDKSGLPSDRFFAERPEGSVSTLKIQRTQQEDSAVYLCASSPYLLGSGYTFGSGTRLTVV.

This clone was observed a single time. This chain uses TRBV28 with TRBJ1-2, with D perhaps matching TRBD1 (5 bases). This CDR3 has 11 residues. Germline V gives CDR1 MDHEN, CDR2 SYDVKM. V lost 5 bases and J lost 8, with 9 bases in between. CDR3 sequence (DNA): TGTGCCAGCAGTCCAGGGTACGGCTACACCTTC. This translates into CASSPGYGYTF.

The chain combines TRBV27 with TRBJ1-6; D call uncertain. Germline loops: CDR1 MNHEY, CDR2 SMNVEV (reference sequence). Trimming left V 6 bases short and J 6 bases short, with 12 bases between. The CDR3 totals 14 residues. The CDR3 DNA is TGTGCCAGCAGACCTCGACTGGGTAATTCACCCCTCCACTTT. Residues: CASRPRLGNSPLHF.

This chain's CDR3 is CASSLDFRRREQYF. As DNA, the CDR3 is TGTGCCAGCAGCTTAGATTTTCGCCGCCGGGAGCAGTACTTC. V usage is TRBV11-2 and J usage is TRBJ2-7; D ambiguous. The length of the CDR3 is 14 residues. Germline loops: CDR1 SGHAT, CDR2 FQNNGV. V was clipped by 0 bases and J by 7 bases, with 13 bases between them. The complete variable domain, with remaining parts taken from reference TRBV11-2 and TRBJ2-7, reads EAGVAQSPRYKIIEKRQSVAFWCNPISGHATLYWYQQILGQGPKLLIQFQNNGVVDDSQLPKDRFSAERLKGVDSTLKIQPAKLEDSAVYLCASSLDFRRREQYFGPGTRLTVT.

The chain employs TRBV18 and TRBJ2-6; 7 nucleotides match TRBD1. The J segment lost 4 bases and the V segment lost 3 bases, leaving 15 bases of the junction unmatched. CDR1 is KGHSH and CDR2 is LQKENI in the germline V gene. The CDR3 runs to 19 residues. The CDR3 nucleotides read TGTGCCAGCTCACCCTTTCCGGGACAGAACCCGTCCGGGGCCAACGTCCTGACTTTC. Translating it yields CASSPFPGQNPSGANVLTF.

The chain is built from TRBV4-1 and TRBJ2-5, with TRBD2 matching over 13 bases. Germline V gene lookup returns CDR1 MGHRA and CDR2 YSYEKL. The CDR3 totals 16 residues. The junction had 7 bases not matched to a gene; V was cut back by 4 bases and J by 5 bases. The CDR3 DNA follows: TGCGCCAGCAGCCCGCGACTAGCGGGGGGTGAGGAGACCCAGTACTTC. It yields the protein CASSPRLAGGEETQYF.